A single sample gave rise to the 21 T cell receptor beta chains below, sequenced in a study of CD8 T cells in Susac syndrome. A quantity of about 0.45 to 1 ug RNA underwent reverse transcription using random hexamers. From the immunoSEQ multiplex PCR reads, TCRdb called clonotypes with MiXCR, one entry per CDR3 protein. The sample records approximately 180,000 distinct CDR3 sequences, roughly 95% being singletons. The source material was CD4+ T cells from PBMCs. The receptor source for this set is a human donor with multiple sclerosis.

The chain has TRBV12-3 or TRBV12-4 and TRBJ2-5, with D possibly called TRBD1 or TRBD2 (5 bases each). Trimming shortened V by 5 bases and J by 5 bases, and 21 bases separated the two germline ends. The CDR3 runs to 16 residues. CDR3 residues: CASSPRAGLTRETQYF. In DNA form, the CDR3 reads TGTGCCAGCAGTCCCAGGGCGGGCCTAACGAGGGAGACCCAGTACTTC.

The V call is TRBV29-1, the J call TRBJ2-1; tentative D call: TRBD2 (6 bases). The CDR3 consists of 14 residues. V was trimmed by 3 bases and J by 2 bases, leaving 11 bases between them. CDR1 SQVTM and CDR2 ANQGSEA come from the germline V gene. DNA of the CDR3: TGCAGCGTTGAGTCGGGGGTCCCCTACAATGAGCAGTTCTTC. It translates to CSVESGVPYNEQFF.

The CDR3 spells CASSQGPRTTQETQYF. CDR3 DNA: TGTGCCAGCAGCCAAGGGCCCAGGACTACCCAAGAGACCCAGTACTTC. This rearrangement joins TRBV14 to TRBJ2-5; a weak D match, TRBD2 (6 bases). V dropped 1 base and J dropped 1 base, with 13 bases sitting between them. The CDR3 consists of 16 residues. CDR1 SGHDN and CDR2 FVKESK come from the germline V gene.

CDR3 sequence reads: CAWSSGQGFSQPQHF. The CDR3 DNA reads as TGTGCCTGGAGTTCAGGACAGGGGTTTAGCCAGCCCCAGCATTTT. This chain connects TRBV30 to TRBJ1-5; 9 positions agree with TRBD1. The ends lost 2 bases at V and 7 bases at J; junction bases unmatched: 9. Germline V gene lookup returns CDR1 GTSNPN and CDR2 SVGIG (reference sequence). CDR3 length: 15 amino acids.

The chain uses TRBV12-3 or TRBV12-4 and TRBJ1-5; 7 nucleotides match TRBD1. This CDR3 contains 14 residues. V lost 6 bases and J lost 10; bases outside the gene matches: 12. The CDR3 coding sequence is TGTGCCAGCAGGGGCCGCGGGGAGGGGGCTCCCCAGCATTTT. This translates into CASRGRGEGAPQHF.

V is TRBV5-1 and J is TRBJ2-7, with D perhaps matching TRBD2 (6 bases). From germline, CDR1 is SGHRS and CDR2 YFSETQ. This CDR3 is 15 amino acids long. With 2 bases removed from V and 6 bases from J, the gap between germline ends came to 18 bases. The chain's CDR3 is CASSFLATLGSEQYF. In DNA, the CDR3 is TGCGCCAGCAGCTTCCTAGCGACCTTGGGGAGCGAGCAGTACTTC.

This sequence joins TRBV9 and TRBJ2-1; 10 bases fit TRBD2. CDR1 SGDLS and CDR2 YYNGEE come from the germline V gene. CDR3 length: 15 amino acids. V shed 3 bases and J 2 bases; nucleotides not matched to a gene: 2. In DNA form, the CDR3 reads TGTGCCAGCAGCGACGGACTAGCGGCCTACAATGAGCAGTTCTTC. Translation: CASSDGLAAYNEQFF.

CDR3 in DNA: TGTGCCAGTAATCAGGCCCCCAGGAGCTACGGAGGCTACACCTTC. This encodes CASNQAPRSYGGYTF. The chain has TRBV19 and TRBJ1-2; D remains unclear. The germline CDR1 and CDR2 sequences are LNHDA and SQIVND (reference sequence). The ends were cut back, 7 bases at V and 8 bases at J, with 23 bases in the middle. The CDR3 is made up of 15 amino acids.

The rearrangement links TRBV12-3 or TRBV12-4 to TRBJ2-5, with 7 bases aligning to TRBD1. The CDR3 spans 13 residues. The trim removed 7 bases at V and 0 bases at J, leaving 2 bases unmatched. The CDR3 here is CASTGTDQETQYF. CDR3 nucleotide sequence: TGTGCCAGCACCGGGACAGACCAAGAGACCCAGTACTTC.

The chain links TRBV20-1 to TRBJ2-5, with 8 positions matching TRBD2. Germline CDR1 is DFQATT and CDR2 is SNEGSKA (reference sequence). Unmatched junction bases numbered 7, after V lost 6 bases and J lost 1 base. The CDR3 covers 14 residues. CDR3 residues: CSAPTGGPQETQYF. DNA for the CDR3: TGCAGTGCGCCAACGGGGGGGCCCCAAGAGACCCAGTACTTC.

The rearrangement joins TRBV5-1 to TRBJ2-5, with 9 positions matching TRBD2. CDR1 SGHRS and CDR2 YFSETQ come from the germline V gene. V dropped 5 bases and J dropped 1; count of bases not matched to a gene: 3. The CDR3 consists of 14 residues. CDR3: CASREGLAQETQYF. CDR3 in DNA: TGCGCCAGCAGAGAGGGACTAGCCCAAGAGACCCAGTACTTC.

CDR3 amino acids: CASSPLAGASTYEQYF. As DNA, the CDR3 is TGTGCCAGCAGCCCACTAGCGGGGGCCTCAACCTACGAGCAGTACTTC. The gene calls are TRBV7-6 and TRBJ2-7, with TRBD2 matching over 11 bases. This CDR3 spans 16 amino acids. The V gene's germline CDR1 is SGHVS and CDR2 FNYEAQ. J was trimmed by 2 bases and V by 5 bases; bases with no gene match: 8.

This rearrangement joins TRBV20-1 to TRBJ1-1; D might be TRBD1 (5 bases). Germline CDR1 is DFQATT and CDR2 is SNEGSKA (reference sequence). Trimming shortened V by 3 bases and J by 3 bases, and 11 bases separated the two germline ends. This CDR3 is built from 13 residues. Here the CDR3 DNA reads TGCAGTGCTAGCAGGGTGTACGACACTGAAGCTTTCTTT. This codes for CSASRVYDTEAFF.

The chain recombines TRBV3-1 with TRBJ2-1; 9 bases are shared with TRBD2. V trimming: 2 bases; J trimming: 3 bases; junction bases outside the gene matches: 11. CDR1 LGHDT and CDR2 YNNKEL come from the germline V gene (reference sequence). The CDR3 covers 18 residues. The CDR3 spells CASSQSEGAGGYYNEQFF. CDR3 sequence (DNA): TGTGCCAGCAGCCAATCTGAAGGAGCGGGGGGATACTACAATGAGCAGTTCTTC.

The chain recombines TRBV4-1 with TRBJ1-5, with D unresolved. Germline loops: CDR1 MGHRA, CDR2 YSYEKL. This CDR3 spans 13 amino acids. Trimming removed 0 bases from V and 5 bases from J, with 5 bases in between. The DNA of the CDR3 is TGCGCCAGCAGCCAAGATAACTATCAGCCCCAGCATTTT. Amino acid sequence: CASSQDNYQPQHF.

CDR3 region: CASGFGTPPHTF. The CDR3 DNA is TGTGCTAGTGGTTTCGGGACACCCCCTCACACCTTC. The chain has TRBV12-5 and TRBJ1-2; possibly TRBD1 for D (6 bases). V lost 3 bases to trimming and J lost 12 bases, with 14 bases between them. There are 12 residues in the CDR3. Germline V gene sequence: CDR1 LGHNT, CDR2 FRNRAP.

The V gene is TRBV20-1, the J gene TRBJ2-5; D is unresolved. The CDR3 spans 13 residues. Germline lookup yields CDR1 DFQATT and CDR2 SNEGSKA (reference sequence). V was pared by 3 bases and J by 2 bases, with 10 bases between. Here the CDR3 reads CSASYQVQETQYF. Written as DNA, the CDR3 is TGCAGTGCTAGTTACCAGGTTCAAGAGACCCAGTACTTC.

The chain employs TRBV4-1 and TRBJ1-6, with a tentative D call TRBD1 (5 bases). The CDR3 sequence is 15 residues long. Germline CDR1 MGHRA, CDR2 YSYEKL. V was clipped by 1 base and J by 8 bases, with 12 bases between them. In nucleotides, the CDR3 is TGCGCCAGCAGCCAAGGAGGGGATCCTGATTCACCCCTCCACTTT. Translating it yields CASSQGGDPDSPLHF.

The gene calls are TRBV5-1 and TRBJ2-4; D gene unclear. The CDR3 extends over 14 amino acids. CDR1 is SGHRS and CDR2 is YFSETQ in the germline V gene. With 4 bases removed from V and 5 bases from J, the gap between germline ends came to 13 bases. This CDR3 is CASSPTDRQNIQYF. The CDR3 DNA reads TGCGCCAGCAGCCCGACCGACCGTCAAAACATTCAGTACTTC. Supplemented by reference TRBV5-1 and TRBJ2-4, the full variable domain reads KAGVTQTPRYLIKTRGQQVTLSCSPISGHRSVSWYQQTPGQGLQFLFEYFSETQRNKGNFPGRFSGRQFSNSRSEMNVSTLELGDSALYLCASSPTDRQNIQYFGAGTRLSVL.

The J gene is TRBJ1-1, the V gene TRBV15; 9 bases align to TRBD1. Trimming removed 1 base from V and 4 bases from J; junction bases left unmatched: 7. The CDR3 extends over 16 amino acids. CDR1 is LNHNV, CDR2 YYDKDF, per germline (reference sequence). The CDR3 DNA is TGTGCCACCAGCAGAGCCTCCGGGACAGGGCTCACTGAAGCTTTCTTT. Protein: CATSRASGTGLTEAFF.

The genes are TRBV2 and TRBJ2-1; D gene ambiguous. Per the germline V gene, CDR1 is SNHLY and CDR2 is FYNNEI. The CDR3 spans 12 residues. With 6 bases removed from V and 5 bases from J, the gap between germline ends came to 8 bases. For the CDR3, the DNA is TGTGCCAGCAGGGGGAATAACAATGAGCAGTTCTTC. It is translated as CASRGNNNEQFF.